This is a list of T cell receptor beta chains from one sample in a study of T cells in localized non-small cell lung cancer. TCRdb keeps only in-frame clones here, not all; method: immunoSEQ multiplex PCR. The sample contains roughly 61,000 clones, 80% to 90% of which appear only once. This specimen was PBMCs, taken before any cancer treatment. These receptors were obtained from a man aged 40 to 69 with stage II lung adenocarcinoma. Both conserved end residues are part of each CDR3. D genes are given only for firm matches. A row's size may be missing; if present it is once, few, many or a size class.

CDR3nt	CDR3aa	d_gene	abundance	j_gene	v_gene
TGTGCCAGCAGCTTAGAGGGGGGAGGGAGGTCCCAGTTCTTC	CASSLEGGGRSQFF	.	.	TRBJ2-1	TRBV7-9
TGTGCCAGCAGTTATAGGGGGACGGAGAATGAAAAACTGTTTTTT	CASSYRGTENEKLFF	.	.	TRBJ1-4	TRBV6-5
TGTGCCAGCAGTGCCAACCCAACTAATGAAAAACTGTTTTTT	CASSANPTNEKLFF	.	.	TRBJ1-4	TRBV6-1
TGTGCCAGCAGCTCTACAGATACTAACTATGGCTACACCTTC	CASSSTDTNYGYTF	.	.	TRBJ1-2	TRBV7-6
TGTGCCAGCAGCTTTCAGGGAAAAGAGACCCAGTACTTC	CASSFQGKETQYF	.	.	TRBJ2-5	TRBV5-6
TGTGCCAGCAGTGAAAGGGGCGGCACTGAAGCTTTCTTT	CASSERGGTEAFF	.	.	TRBJ1-1	TRBV6-1
TGTGCCAGCAGCGCCGGACTAGCGGGAGTAGTCGGGGAGCTGTTTTTT	CASSAGLAGVVGELFF	TRBD2	.	TRBJ2-2	TRBV7-3
TGTGCCAGCAGCCCAACAGGGAACTATGGCTACACCTTC	CASSPTGNYGYTF	.	.	TRBJ1-2	TRBV7-6
TGCAGCGTTGGGACTAGCGGGGGCTACAATGAGCAGTTCTTC	CSVGTSGGYNEQFF	TRBD2	.	TRBJ2-1	TRBV29-1
TGTGCCAGCAGCCTGGACTATACGAACACAGATACGCAGTATTTT	CASSLDYTNTDTQYF	.	once	TRBJ2-3	TRBV6-5
TGTGCCAGCAGCTTAGGAGGGTTCGGACAGTACACTGAAGCTTTCTTT	CASSLGGFGQYTEAFF	.	.	TRBJ1-1	TRBV7-8
TGCGCCAGCAGCCAAGAGATCTCCGGCAGGGAGGGATATGGCTACACCTTC	CASSQEISGREGYGYTF	.	.	TRBJ1-2	TRBV4-3
TGCGCCAGCAGCCAGGACGGGGGGAACACTGAAGCTTTCTTT	CASSQDGGNTEAFF	.	once	TRBJ1-1	TRBV5-1
TGTGCCAGTAGTGGAGCGGGAGGAACGAATACGCAGTATTTT	CASSGAGGTNTQYF	TRBD2	.	TRBJ2-3	TRBV19
TGTGCCAGCAGTAAGACAGCCGCGAACACCGGGGAGCTGTTTTTT	CASSKTAANTGELFF	.	.	TRBJ2-2	TRBV6-1
TGTGCCAGCAGCTTAGGGGCCGGGGCGAAGTACTTC	CASSLGAGAKYF	.	many	TRBJ2-7	TRBV11-3
TGTGCCAGCTCACCCGGGGGGGTAGCCAAAAACATTCAGTACTTC	CASSPGGVAKNIQYF	TRBD2	.	TRBJ2-4	TRBV18
TGTGCCTGGAGTGGACAGAGGACAGATACGCAGTATTTT	CAWSGQRTDTQYF	.	.	TRBJ2-3	TRBV30
TGTGCCAGTACATTCGACAGCTCCTATGGCTACACCTTC	CASTFDSSYGYTF	.	.	TRBJ1-2	TRBV19
TGTGCCAGCAGCATGACCGGGACTAGCGGGAGTCACTACAATGAGCAGTTCTTC	CASSMTGTSGSHYNEQFF	TRBD2	.	TRBJ2-1	TRBV11-3
TGTGCCAGCAGCTTGAACAGGGGAACGAACATTCAGTACTTC	CASSLNRGTNIQYF	TRBD1	.	TRBJ2-4	TRBV5-6
TGTGCCAGCAGCTTCACAGGGGGTCGGGAAAAACTGTTTTTT	CASSFTGGREKLFF	TRBD1	.	TRBJ1-4	TRBV9
TGTGCCATCAGTGACCCTAGCGGGAGGGCCGGGGAGCAGTACTTC	CAISDPSGRAGEQYF	TRBD2	few	TRBJ2-7	TRBV10-3
TGTGCCAGTACTCATGCGAATACGCAGTATTTT	CASTHANTQYF	.	.	TRBJ2-3	TRBV19
TGTGCTAGTGGTTCCGGGACTAGCGGGAGTAGGGGCGCAGATACGCAGTATTTT	CASGSGTSGSRGADTQYF	TRBD2	few	TRBJ2-3	TRBV12-5
TGTGCCAGCAGCAGAGGTCGGAATACGCAGTATTTT	CASSRGRNTQYF	.	once	TRBJ2-3	TRBV11-3
TGTGCCAGCAGCTTGGGAGGACCCTACGAGCAGTACTTC	CASSLGGPYEQYF	.	.	TRBJ2-7	TRBV5-6
TGTGCCTGGAGTGTACCGGGACTGAGTGAAGCTTTCTTT	CAWSVPGLSEAFF	.	.	TRBJ1-1	TRBV30
TGTGCCATCAGGGCAGCACCGAACACCGGGGAGCTGTTTTTT	CAIRAAPNTGELFF	.	few	TRBJ2-2	TRBV10-3
TGTGCCAGCAGCTTGGGGCGGTGGGTGTCTGGAAACACCATATATTTT	CASSLGRWVSGNTIYF	.	.	TRBJ1-3	TRBV5-8
TGCGCCAGCAGCTTCGGTACAGGGGGAATGAACACTGAAGCTTTCTTT	CASSFGTGGMNTEAFF	TRBD1	.	TRBJ1-1	TRBV5-1
TGTGCCAGCTCACGATCCGGGACAGGGGAGAGCGGGGAGCTGTTTTTT	CASSRSGTGESGELFF	TRBD1	.	TRBJ2-2	TRBV18
TGCGCCAGCAGATTCCAGGGAGAGACAGATACGCAGTATTTT	CASRFQGETDTQYF	.	once	TRBJ2-3	TRBV5-1
TGCGCCAGCAGCTTGGTGGTGACTAGCGGAAATGAGCAGTTCTTC	CASSLVVTSGNEQFF	TRBD2	.	TRBJ2-1	TRBV5-1
TGTGCCAGCAGCCCCCGGACAGGAGGGGAGACCCAGTACTTC	CASSPRTGGETQYF	.	.	TRBJ2-5	TRBV5-4
TGTGCCAGCAGTAAAGGGACAGTCTATGGCTACACCTTC	CASSKGTVYGYTF	TRBD1	.	TRBJ1-2	TRBV27
TGTGCCATCAGCCTTGGACAGGGGGGACTTGGCTACACCTTC	CAISLGQGGLGYTF	TRBD1	.	TRBJ1-2	TRBV10-3
TGCGCCAGCAGCTGGGAGGTCATCTCCTACGAGCAGTACTTC	CASSWEVISYEQYF	.	.	TRBJ2-7	TRBV5-1
TGTGCCAGCAGCCAAAGTAGGTACGAGCAGTACTTC	CASSQSRYEQYF	.	once	TRBJ2-7	TRBV7-2
TGTGCCAGCAGCCTAAACCGGGTTAATGATCAGCCCCAGCATTTT	CASSLNRVNDQPQHF	.	.	TRBJ1-5	TRBV7-2
TGTGCCAGTAGTTTCAGGACAGAGAACACTGAAGCTTTCTTT	CASSFRTENTEAFF	.	.	TRBJ1-1	TRBV19
TGTGCCAGCAGCGTACTACCGGGAAACTACAATGAGCAGTTCTTC	CASSVLPGNYNEQFF	.	.	TRBJ2-1	TRBV9